The entry below describes one T cell receptor (beta chain). This clone's antigen is unknown. Per-base quality was not reported, and no clone a single base away is much larger than it. In the germline V gene, CDR1 corresponds to SGHTA and CDR2 to FQGNSA. For this chain, trimming is 4 bases at the V end and 0 bases at the J end, and the number of junction bases without a gene match is 8. The CDR3 covers 18 residues, taking in both the cysteine and the phenylalanine. Of all the DNA, just the CDR3 is kept, 54 bases in frame from base 1. The data were taken from a study of blood T cell repertoires in COVID-19 (dated by TCRdb to about 2020). Regarding the study in general: The collaborator samples originated in the United States, Italy and Spain and spanned the acute and convalescent phases of COVID-19. The material from the prospective study consisted of cDNA or gDNA derived from T cells, B-cell-depleted T cells, or PBMCs. Deeply sampled blood TCRbeta repertoires from subjects exposed to, actively infected with, or recovered from COVID-19 were included in the dataset. The repertoires were released in a freely available public database meant as a resource for research on the immune response to SARS-CoV-2. The samples were drawn from two sources: the first 160 participants of the ongoing ImmuneRACE study, and 1,000 to 1,500 subjects contributed by 6 global collaborators. A de-identified subject ID, COVID-19 status, age in years and sex were almost always included in the sample metadata. Where HLA class I and class II types were available, the types were taken from metadata supplied by the sample provider, not from assay-based typing. Summary of the overall study and its limitations: The quantity of clinical and demographic metadata differed by source and by participant and was supplied without curation.

Whole blood was collected in K2EDTA tubes by collaborating institutions according to the institutions' own protocols. For TCRbeta analysis, collaborators shipped samples as frozen whole blood, isolated PBMCs, or DNA extracted from either of those sample types. The immunoSEQ Assay, a bias-controlled multiplex PCR, was used to amplify TCRbeta CDR3 regions from genomic DNA. As for how the authors treated the data: The number of nucleated cells in each sample was estimated from the amplification of reference gene primers within the assay. To quantify the absolute abundance of each unique TCRbeta CDR3 rearrangement, sequence reads were collapsed and filtered. For each sample, productive Simpson clonality was calculated as the square root of Simpson's diversity index over productive rearrangements. TCRdb obtained this table from immuneACCESS and retained in-frame rearrangements with V and J assigned. These tables miss some clones; where compared with another copy, unresolved V genes account for less than half of the shortfall, and the remainder is unexplained. Clonal size and the V and J genes are those of that table, whereas D and trimming came from the DNA. This sample is represented by around 150,000 clones; 84% of them were singletons. The top ten hold less than 2.5% of the sample.

Sequenced material: peripheral blood. This TCR was recovered from a man between 65 and 79 years old with acute or convalescent COVID-19. Rearrangement joined TRBV7-2 to TRBJ1-6, and 8 junctional nucleotides match TRBD1. Read as DNA, the sequence is TGTGCCAGCAGCTCCCCGAGGGACAGGAGCTCCTATAATTCACCCCTCCACTTT. This encodes CASSSPRDRSSYNSPLHF. With the portions outside the CDR3 filled from the reference TRBV7-2 and TRBJ1-6 genes, the complete variable region becomes GAGVSQSPSNKVTEKGKDVELRCDPISGHTALYWYRQSLGQGLEFLIYFQGNSAPDKSGLPSDRFSAERTGGSVSTLTIQRTQQEDSAVYLCASSSPRDRSSYNSPLHFGNGTRLTVT.